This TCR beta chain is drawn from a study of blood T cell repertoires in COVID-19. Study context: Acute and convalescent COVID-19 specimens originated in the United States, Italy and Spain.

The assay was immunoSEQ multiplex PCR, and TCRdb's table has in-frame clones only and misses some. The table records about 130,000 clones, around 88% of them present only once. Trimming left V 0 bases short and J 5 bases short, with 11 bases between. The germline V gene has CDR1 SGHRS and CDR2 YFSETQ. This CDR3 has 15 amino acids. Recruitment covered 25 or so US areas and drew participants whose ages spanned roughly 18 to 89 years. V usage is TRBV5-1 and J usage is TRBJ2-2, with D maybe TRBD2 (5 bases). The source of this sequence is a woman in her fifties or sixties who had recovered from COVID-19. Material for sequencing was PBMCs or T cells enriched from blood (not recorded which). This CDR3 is CASSLAGVGTGELFF. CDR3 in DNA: TGCGCCAGCAGCTTGGCCGGGGTGGGGACCGGGGAGCTGTTTTTT.